The 10 T cell receptor beta chains below all came from one sample that was sequenced in a study of identical twins. Via MiXCR, TCRdb re-called the 5' RACE reads, giving one row per CDR3 protein. The data hold approximately 890,000 distinct CDR3 sequences, with about 12% observed a single time. This same sample was also part of a study on yellow fever vaccine responses in identical twins.

Sequencing was performed on PBMCs. Receptors were obtained from a woman younger than 30 in good health.

This clonotype was seen many times. This chain links TRBV12-3 or TRBV12-4 with TRBJ2-3, with no clear D. The CDR3 runs to 13 residues. Between the trimmed V and J ends, which lost 5 bases and 6 bases, there was a span of 12 bases. CDR3 residues: CASSPRKADTQYF. The CDR3 DNA follows: TGTGCCAGCAGTCCCCGAAAGGCGGATACGCAGTATTTT.

The chain carries TRBV12-3 or TRBV12-4 and TRBJ2-7; D is tentatively TRBD1 or TRBD2 (6 bases each). V lost 7 bases and J 1 base, leaving 14 bases between the germline ends. There are 14 residues in the CDR3. The CDR3 region is CASNIGGPSYEQYF. The CDR3 DNA reads TGTGCCAGCAACATTGGGGGGCCTTCCTACGAGCAGTACTTC.

The chain uses TRBV27 and TRBJ1-2; 8 bases align to TRBD1. From germline, CDR1 is MNHEY and CDR2 SMNVEV (reference sequence). The CDR3 is 17 amino acids. J gave up 5 bases and V 6 bases, and 17 bases lay outside the gene matches. Written as DNA, the CDR3 is TGTGCCAGCAGCCCAGGCAGGGGGCTCCGCCGGGAGTATGGCTACACCTTC. Translating it yields CASSPGRGLRREYGYTF.

This clonotype was detected many times. This chain links TRBV6-5 with TRBJ1-6; D not resolved. Germline lookup yields CDR1 MNHEY and CDR2 SVGAGI. Trimming pared 2 bases from V and 9 bases from J, leaving 5 bases between. This CDR3 contains 12 residues. CDR3 sequence: CASSYAGSPLHF. CDR3 in DNA: TGTGCCAGCAGTTACGCCGGTTCACCCCTCCACTTT.

This clonotype was seen only a few times. V is TRBV2 and J is TRBJ2-7, with D perhaps TRBD1 or TRBD2 (5 bases each). Germline-derived CDR1 and CDR2 are SNHLY and FYNNEI. V lost 7 bases and J 5 bases, leaving 18 bases between the germline ends. CDR3 length: 14 amino acids. The CDR3, as DNA: TGTGCCAGCATGTCCCGGGACGCGGTCGACGAGCAGTACTTC. This gives the protein CASMSRDAVDEQYF.

This clonotype has just a few counts. Here the CDR3 reads CASSMTIGTEAFF. CDR3 coding DNA: TGTGCCAGCAGCATGACAATCGGCACTGAAGCTTTCTTT. This chain uses TRBV25-1 with TRBJ1-1; D not resolved. This CDR3 has 13 amino acids. Trimming took 6 bases from V and 4 from J, leaving 12 bases between them. The germline V gene has CDR1 MGHDK and CDR2 SYGVNS.

This clonotype has just a few counts. The V gene is TRBV7-9, the J gene TRBJ2-1; D is undetermined. Germline V CDR1 and CDR2: SEHNR, FQNEAQ (reference sequence). CDR3 length: 14 residues. Trimming stripped 3 bases from V and 3 bases from J, with 9 bases between. The CDR3 region has the DNA TGTGCCAGCAGCTTTGTCCCTGGCTACAATGAGCAGTTCTTC. Translating it yields CASSFVPGYNEQFF.

This clonotype was seen ten or more times. The J gene is TRBJ1-4, the V gene TRBV4-2; 10 bases match TRBD1. Germline lookup yields CDR1 LGHNA and CDR2 YNFKEQ. Germline trimming cut 3 bases from V and 8 bases from J; bases unmatched to any gene: 6. The CDR3 is 15 residues long. CDR3 protein: CASSHPGTGDEKLFF. DNA of the CDR3: TGTGCCAGCAGCCACCCCGGGACAGGGGACGAAAAACTGTTTTTT.

This clonotype was seen only a few times. This chain connects TRBV10-3 to TRBJ2-3, with TRBD2 matching over 8 bases. Germline loops: CDR1 ENHRY, CDR2 SYGVKD. This CDR3 region has 15 residues. V lost 6 bases, J lost 0 bases, and 5 bases stayed unmatched. The CDR3 protein is CAISPPSGSTDTQYF. For the CDR3, the DNA is TGTGCCATCAGCCCCCCTAGCGGGAGCACAGATACGCAGTATTTT.

This clonotype has just a few counts. The chain employs TRBV24-1 and TRBJ2-1; 8 bases are a match to TRBD1. The length of the CDR3 is 17 residues. Looked up from germline, CDR1 is KGHDR and CDR2 is SFDVKD. Trimming at V came to 2 bases and at J to 0 bases, leaving 5 bases not matched to a gene. The CDR3 protein is CATSDSPGQGSYNEQFF. The CDR3 nucleotides are TGTGCCACCAGTGATTCCCCAGGACAGGGCTCCTACAATGAGCAGTTCTTC.